The rows below give T cell receptor beta chains drawn from one sample of a study of OX40 agonist ivuxolimab in advanced cancers. Profiling relied on immunoSEQ multiplex PCR, and the TCRdb table lists in-frame clones only, not all of them. Among about 98,000 clones listed, about 92% were seen once. The sample here was CD4+ or CD8+ T cells sorted from blood, taken in a trial of the OX40 agonist ivuxolimab. These receptors came from an adult with an advanced solid tumor such as melanoma, head and neck, liver or kidney cancer. CDR3s include the opening cysteine and the closing phenylalanine or tryptophan. Fields, in order: D gene, clone size, J gene, V gene, CDR3 DNA, CDR3 protein. A D gene is named only where the DNA matches it firmly. Not every row has a clone size; where given, it reads once, few, many or a size class.

NA,NA,TRBJ1-2,TRBV4-3,TGCGCCAGCAGCCAAGTTTCGGACTCGGATGGCTACACCTTC,CASSQVSDSDGYTF
NA,NA,TRBJ1-2,TRBV20-1,TGCAGTGCTCCGATCGATGGCTACACCTTC,CSAPIDGYTF
TRBD1,NA,TRBJ1-5,TRBV4-2,TGTGCCAGCAGCTCGGGACAGCTCAATCAGCCCCAGCATTTT,CASSSGQLNQPQHF
NA,NA,TRBJ2-5,TRBV5-1,TGCGCCAGCACCCTAACCCAAGAGACCCAGTACTTC,CASTLTQETQYF
NA,NA,TRBJ1-5,TRBV7-3,TGTGCCAGCAGCTTACAGGGCGGAAATCAGCCCCAGCATTTT,CASSLQGGNQPQHF
NA,NA,TRBJ1-1,TRBV15,TGTGCCACCAGCGGCGGGGGGAGGACTGAAGCTTTCTTT,CATSGGGRTEAFF
NA,NA,TRBJ1-3,TRBV7-2,TGTGCCAGCAGCTCCCAGCGAGGAGCGGGGAGTGGAAACACCATATATTTT,CASSSQRGAGSGNTIYF
NA,NA,TRBJ1-4,TRBV5-1,TGCGCCAGCAGCCCAAGACGGAGTAATGAAAAACTGTTTTTT,CASSPRRSNEKLFF
NA,NA,TRBJ1-2,TRBV4-3,TGCGCCAGCAGCCGAAGGCTGGGGTCTAATACAAATTTTAACTATGGCTACACCTTC,CASSRRLGSNTNFNYGYTF
TRBD2,once,TRBJ2-1,TRBV30,TGTGCCTGGAGTCGACTAGCGGGGGGAAATGAGCAGTTCTTC,CAWSRLAGGNEQFF
NA,NA,TRBJ2-1,TRBV5-4,TGTGCCAGCAGCCCTGGGGGCCGCGGGAATGAGCAGTTCTTC,CASSPGGRGNEQFF
NA,NA,TRBJ2-1,TRBV5-1,TGCGCCAGCAGCTCGGAATGGACTGGCGAGCAGTTCTTC,CASSSEWTGEQFF
TRBD2,few,TRBJ2-1,TRBV7-2,TGTGCCAGCAGCTTAGTTAGCGGGGGGGCCAATGAGCAGTTCTTC,CASSLVSGGANEQFF
NA,NA,TRBJ1-2,TRBV30,TGTGCCTGGAGTGTACGAGGGAATGTTCGCTACACCTTC,CAWSVRGNVRYTF
TRBD2,once,TRBJ2-3,TRBV19,TGTGCCAGTAGTACCGGGGGGGCCCTAGATACGCAGTATTTT,CASSTGGALDTQYF
TRBD2,NA,TRBJ2-3,TRBV28,TGTGCCAGCACCTTAGCGGGGCCGTTCGGTACAGATACGCAGTATTTT,CASTLAGPFGTDTQYF